The 24 T cell receptor beta chains presented below share a single source sample, sequenced in a study of T-cell memory formation after mild COVID-19. Each CDR3 protein gets one entry after TCRdb re-called the 5' RACE reads with MiXCR. The data show around 340,000 distinct CDR3 sequences, with under 25% seen just once and roughly an eighth held by the top ten. Sequenced: PBMCs or a T cell subset sorted from them (not recorded which). These receptors came from an adult woman who had mild COVID-19 (a few samples of this study predate the infection). Cell type and time point are not known.

This clonotype was recorded a few times. The chain carries TRBV10-3 and TRBJ2-7; 9 bases map to TRBD2. This CDR3 is built from 17 residues. Losses at the gene ends were 2 bases for V and 3 bases for J; bases not matched to a gene: 11. Looked up from germline, CDR1 is ENHRY and CDR2 is SYGVKD. This CDR3 is CAISEPRGASGVYEQYF. The CDR3 DNA reads TGTGCCATCAGTGAGCCGAGGGGGGCTAGCGGGGTCTACGAGCAGTACTTC.

The chain employs TRBV24-1 and TRBJ2-1; the D gene is possibly TRBD2 (6 bases). The CDR3 has 13 residues. Germline V gene lookup returns CDR1 KGHDR and CDR2 SFDVKD. V was cut by 3 bases and J by 10 bases, with 12 bases left in between. CDR3 residues: CATSDTTRKEQFF. The CDR3 nucleotides read TGTGCCACCAGTGATACGACTAGGAAGGAGCAGTTCTTC.

This clonotype was detected a few times. The DNA of the CDR3 is TGTGCCAGCAGGAGGGACAGGGAGGATACGCAGTATTTT. Protein product: CASRRDREDTQYF. The gene calls are TRBV2 and TRBJ2-3; 9 nucleotides line up with TRBD1. The germline gives CDR1 SNHLY, CDR2 FYNNEI. Trimming took 6 bases from V and 6 from J; bases not matched to a gene: 4. CDR3 length: 13 residues.

This clonotype was picked up a small number of times. CDR3 region: CASSLGQDSTEAFF. The CDR3 nucleotides read TGCGCCAGCAGCTTGGGACAGGATAGCACTGAAGCTTTCTTT. This chain connects TRBV5-1 to TRBJ1-1, with D perhaps TRBD1 (6 bases). V lost 0 bases and J 4 bases, leaving 10 bases between the germline ends. This CDR3 contains 14 residues. From germline, CDR1 is SGHRS and CDR2 YFSETQ.

The chain is built from TRBV27 and TRBJ2-7; the D gene is possibly TRBD2 (7 bases). Trimming cost V 5 bases and J 3 bases, with 23 bases left between them. The CDR3 is 17 residues long. Germline CDR1 and CDR2: MNHEY and SMNVEV (reference sequence). The CDR3 nucleotides are TGTGCCAGCAGTCCCGAGGGGATGGGGGGGGCGGTCTACGAGCAGTACTTC. It is translated as CASSPEGMGGAVYEQYF.

This clonotype was detected a few times. The V gene is TRBV29-1, the J gene TRBJ2-2; 11 nucleotides line up with TRBD2. The CDR3 loop spans 16 amino acids. Germline V gene lookup returns CDR1 SQVTM and CDR2 ANQGSEA. V lost 8 bases and J lost 0; bases outside the gene matches: 8. CDR3 DNA: TGCAGCTTCCCGATAGCGGGGGGGGCGAACACCGGGGAGCTGTTTTTT. Translating it yields CSFPIAGGANTGELFF.

The J gene is TRBJ2-2, the V gene TRBV7-2; D unclear. The V end lost 5 bases, the J end lost 0 bases, and 7 bases lay between the germline ends. Germline V gives CDR1 SGHTA, CDR2 FQGNSA. The CDR3 has 14 amino acids. CDR3 region: CASSQASNTGELFF. The DNA of the CDR3 is TGTGCCAGCAGCCAGGCCTCGAACACCGGGGAGCTGTTTTTT.

The rearrangement uses TRBV15 and TRBJ1-1; D gene uncertain. V was trimmed by 1 base and J by 7 bases, leaving 7 bases between them. The CDR3 extends over 12 amino acids. Germline V gene sequence: CDR1 LNHNV, CDR2 YYDKDF (reference sequence). The CDR3 loop is CATSRGGFEAFF. The CDR3 DNA follows: TGTGCCACCAGCAGAGGAGGATTTGAAGCTTTCTTT.

The chain is built from TRBV6-6 and TRBJ1-2; D may be TRBD1 (5 bases). Germline values: CDR1 MNHNY, CDR2 SVGAGI (reference sequence). The CDR3 has 11 residues. V was pared by 7 bases and J by 6 bases, with 9 bases between. The CDR3 spells CASTRGDGYTF. In DNA form, the CDR3 reads TGTGCCAGCACTCGGGGGGATGGCTACACCTTC.

The V gene is TRBV6-2 or TRBV6-3, the J gene TRBJ2-1; 9 nucleotides agree with TRBD1. The CDR3 consists of 17 residues. The ends lost 6 bases at V and 8 bases at J; junction bases unmatched: 17. Germline V gives CDR1 MNHEY, CDR2 SVGEGT. The CDR3 nucleotides are TGTGCCAGCAGAAGTCATTCGGGACAGGGCAGGGCGGATGAGCAGTTCTTC. Its translation: CASRSHSGQGRADEQFF.

This clonotype was seen more than once but under ten times. The DNA of the CDR3 is TGCAGCGTCCTACCCCGGAGGGATTCCTACAATGAGCAGTTCTTC. Amino acid sequence: CSVLPRRDSYNEQFF. The chain couples TRBV29-1 to TRBJ2-1; D possibly corresponds to TRBD2 (6 bases). Germline loops: CDR1 SQVTM, CDR2 ANQGSEA. This CDR3 has 15 residues. V dropped 6 bases and J dropped 1 base, with 16 bases sitting between them.

This clonotype turned up a few times. The chain employs TRBV5-6 and TRBJ2-7, with 8 bases identical to TRBD1. Germline CDR1 reads SGHDT; CDR2 reads YYEEEE. This CDR3 has 14 amino acids. V shed 0 bases and J 7 bases; nucleotides not matched to a gene: 6. As DNA, the CDR3 is TGTGCCAGCAGCTTGGGGACAGGGTACATGGAGCAGTACTTC. Amino acid sequence: CASSLGTGYMEQYF.

This clonotype came up a few times. The chain carries TRBV9 and TRBJ2-7, with D perhaps assigned TRBD1 or TRBD2 (5 bases each). The CDR3 length is 16 residues. Looked up from germline, CDR1 is SGDLS and CDR2 is YYNGEE. V was shortened by 4 bases and J by 5 bases, with 22 bases between the two germline ends. CDR3 protein: CASSLRSGTLGDEQYF. The CDR3, as DNA: TGTGCCAGCAGCCTACGTTCCGGGACCCTAGGAGACGAGCAGTACTTC.

Written as DNA, the CDR3 is TGCAGTGCTCCTGGACTAGCGGGGGAAGCCGGGCACATTCAGTACTTC. This codes for CSAPGLAGEAGHIQYF. The chain carries TRBV20-1 and TRBJ2-4; 13 bases fit TRBD2. The V and J ends lost 5 bases and 8 bases, in that order; junction bases with no gene match: 12. CDR1 is DFQATT, CDR2 SNEGSKA, per germline (reference sequence). This CDR3 contains 16 residues.

In its sample, this clonotype was seen many times. V is TRBV5-1 and J is TRBJ2-2; no firm D call. Trimming took 2 bases from V and 5 from J, leaving 1 base between them. Germline V gene sequence: CDR1 SGHRS, CDR2 YFSETQ. The CDR3 runs to 11 residues. As DNA, the CDR3 is TGCGCCAGCAGCTTTACCGGGGAGCTGTTTTTT. Its protein product is CASSFTGELFF.

This clonotype was seen a handful of times. The chain joins TRBV5-1 to TRBJ2-1; the match to TRBD1 covers 10 bases. This CDR3 region has 14 residues. Trimming at V came to 0 bases and at J to 8 bases, leaving 2 bases not matched to a gene. Germline V gene sequence: CDR1 SGHRS, CDR2 YFSETQ. The CDR3 region is CASSLAGQGYEQFF. In nucleotides, the CDR3 is TGCGCCAGCAGCTTGGCGGGACAGGGGTATGAGCAGTTCTTC.

Only a few counts were recorded for this clonotype. The chain has TRBV20-1 and TRBJ1-1; 7 bases line up with TRBD1. Per germline, CDR1 DFQATT and CDR2 SNEGSKA (reference sequence). J gave up 0 bases and V 5 bases, and 12 bases lay outside the gene matches. The CDR3 runs to 16 residues. This CDR3 reads CSAPRQGGSMNTEAFF. The CDR3 nucleotides read TGCAGTGCTCCCCGACAGGGAGGATCGATGAACACTGAAGCTTTCTTT.

The rearrangement uses TRBV18 and TRBJ2-1, with 7 positions matching TRBD2. V gave up 3 bases and J gave up 0 bases; unmatched junction bases: 8. CDR1 is KGHSH, CDR2 LQKENI, per germline. This CDR3 comprises 17 residues. The CDR3 bases are TGTGCCAGCTCACCTTTATTTCGGGGGGACTCCTACAATGAGCAGTTCTTC. The encoded protein is CASSPLFRGDSYNEQFF.

This clonotype was found a few times. The chain carries TRBV24-1 and TRBJ2-3, with D possibly TRBD1 on 5 matching bases. Per germline, CDR1 KGHDR and CDR2 SFDVKD. This CDR3 has 11 amino acids. The ends were cut back, 4 bases at V and 14 bases at J, with 12 bases in the middle. The CDR3 spells CATSEGPELYF. Written as DNA, the CDR3 is TGTGCCACCAGTGAGGGGCCCGAGCTGTATTTT.

This chain joins TRBV7-9 and TRBJ2-1, with 12 positions matching TRBD2. The CDR3 loop spans 21 amino acids. J gave up 2 bases and V 4 bases, and 18 bases lay outside the gene matches. The germline V gene has CDR1 SEHNR and CDR2 FQNEAQ (reference sequence). CDR3 in DNA: TGTGCCAGCAGCTCTCCGACTAGCGGGGGTCCCGATCAGATTACCTACAATGAGCAGTTCTTC. Its translation: CASSSPTSGGPDQITYNEQFF.

In this sample, this clonotype turned up a few times. The J gene is TRBJ1-1, the V gene TRBV3-1; D uncertain. The CDR3 has 14 amino acids. Germline CDR1 LGHDT, CDR2 YNNKEL (reference sequence). V was shortened by 2 bases and J by 0 bases, with 7 bases between the two germline ends. CDR3 sequence (DNA): TGTGCCAGCAGCCAATCGGTTATGAACACTGAAGCTTTCTTT. This codes for CASSQSVMNTEAFF.

This clonotype was observed a handful of times. The chain combines TRBV12-3 or TRBV12-4 with TRBJ1-5; TRBD1 matches at 7 bases. CDR3 length: 15 residues. The V gene end was trimmed by 5 bases and the J gene end by 0 bases; junction bases not matched to a gene: 4. The CDR3 DNA sequence: TGTGCCAGCAGTCACAGGGGCTATAGCAATCAGCCCCAGCATTTT. This translates into CASSHRGYSNQPQHF.

The CDR3 loop is CASTDRDLYGYTF. The CDR3, as DNA: TGTGCCAGCACCGACCGGGACCTCTATGGCTACACCTTC. The V call is TRBV12-3 or TRBV12-4, the J call TRBJ1-2; D is possibly TRBD1 (5 bases). This CDR3 spans 13 amino acids. V gave up 7 bases and J gave up 4 bases, with 13 bases separating them.

The rearrangement joins TRBV5-1 to TRBJ1-3; D is undetermined. V shed 0 bases and J shed 2 bases, with 15 bases lying between them. Germline V CDR1 and CDR2: SGHRS, YFSETQ. The CDR3 spans 17 residues. The DNA of the CDR3 is TGCGCCAGCAGCTTGGCCGTAGGAGGAGGACCTGGAAACACCATATATTTT. It is translated as CASSLAVGGGPGNTIYF.